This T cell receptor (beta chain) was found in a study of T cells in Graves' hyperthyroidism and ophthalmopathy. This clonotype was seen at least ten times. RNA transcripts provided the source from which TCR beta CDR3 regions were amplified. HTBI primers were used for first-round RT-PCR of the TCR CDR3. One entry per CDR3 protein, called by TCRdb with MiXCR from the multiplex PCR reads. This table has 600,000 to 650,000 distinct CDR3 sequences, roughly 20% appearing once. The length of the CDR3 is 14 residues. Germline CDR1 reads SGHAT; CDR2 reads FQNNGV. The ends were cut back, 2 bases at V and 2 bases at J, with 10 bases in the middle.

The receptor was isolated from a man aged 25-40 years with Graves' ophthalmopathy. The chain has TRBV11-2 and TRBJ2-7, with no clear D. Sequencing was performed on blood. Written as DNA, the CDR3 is TGTGCCAGCAGCTTATCGCTTGGCCCCTACGAGCAGTACTTC. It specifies CASSLSLGPYEQYF.